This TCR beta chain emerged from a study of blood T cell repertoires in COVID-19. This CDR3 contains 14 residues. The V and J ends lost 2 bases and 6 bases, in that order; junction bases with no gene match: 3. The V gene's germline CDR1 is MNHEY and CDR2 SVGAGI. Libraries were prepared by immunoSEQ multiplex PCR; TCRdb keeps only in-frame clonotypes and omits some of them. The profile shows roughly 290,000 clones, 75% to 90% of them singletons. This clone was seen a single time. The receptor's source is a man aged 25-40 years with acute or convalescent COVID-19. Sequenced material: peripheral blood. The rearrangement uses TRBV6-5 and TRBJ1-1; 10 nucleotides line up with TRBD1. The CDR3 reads CASSYDRGRPEAFF. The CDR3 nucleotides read TGTGCCAGCAGTTACGACAGGGGGCGACCTGAAGCTTTCTTT.